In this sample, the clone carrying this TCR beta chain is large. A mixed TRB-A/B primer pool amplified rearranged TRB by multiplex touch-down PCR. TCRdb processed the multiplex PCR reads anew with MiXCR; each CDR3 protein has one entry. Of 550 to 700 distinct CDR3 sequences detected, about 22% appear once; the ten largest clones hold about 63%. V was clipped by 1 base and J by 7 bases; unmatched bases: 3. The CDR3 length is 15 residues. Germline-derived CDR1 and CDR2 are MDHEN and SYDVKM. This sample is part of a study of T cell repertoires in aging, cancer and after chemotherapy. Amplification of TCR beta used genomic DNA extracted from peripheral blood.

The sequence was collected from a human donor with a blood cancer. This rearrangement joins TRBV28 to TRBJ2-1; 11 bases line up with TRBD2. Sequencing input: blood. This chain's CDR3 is CASSLLAGGNNEQFF. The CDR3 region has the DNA TGTGCCAGCAGTTTATTAGCGGGGGGGAATAATGAGCAGTTCTTC.